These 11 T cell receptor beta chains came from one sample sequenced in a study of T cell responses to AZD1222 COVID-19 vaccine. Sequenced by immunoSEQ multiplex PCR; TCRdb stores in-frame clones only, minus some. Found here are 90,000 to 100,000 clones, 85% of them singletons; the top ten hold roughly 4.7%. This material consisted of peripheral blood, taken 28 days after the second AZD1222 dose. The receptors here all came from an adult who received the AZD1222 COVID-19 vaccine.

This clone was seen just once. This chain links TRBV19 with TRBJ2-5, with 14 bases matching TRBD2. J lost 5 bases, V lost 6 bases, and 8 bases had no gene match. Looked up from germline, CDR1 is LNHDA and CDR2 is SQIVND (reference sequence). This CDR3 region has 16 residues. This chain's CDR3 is CASSRGLAGGSETQYF. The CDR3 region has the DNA TGTGCCAGTAGCCGAGGACTAGCGGGAGGTTCGGAGACCCAGTACTTC.

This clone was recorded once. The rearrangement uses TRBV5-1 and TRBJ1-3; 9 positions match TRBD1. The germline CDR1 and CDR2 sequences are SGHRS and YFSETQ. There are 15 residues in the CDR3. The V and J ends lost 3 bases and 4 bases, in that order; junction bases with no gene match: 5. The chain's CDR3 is CASSSAGQGGNTIYF. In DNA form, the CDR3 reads TGCGCCAGCAGCTCCGCGGGACAGGGAGGAAACACCATATATTTT.

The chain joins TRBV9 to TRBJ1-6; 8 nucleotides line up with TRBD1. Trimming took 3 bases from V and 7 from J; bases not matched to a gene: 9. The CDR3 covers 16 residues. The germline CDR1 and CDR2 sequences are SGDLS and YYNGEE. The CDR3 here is CASSAPTGVLNSPLHF. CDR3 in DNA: TGTGCCAGCAGCGCCCCGACAGGGGTTCTCAATTCACCCCTCCACTTT. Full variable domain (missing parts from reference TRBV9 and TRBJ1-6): DSGVTQTPKHLITATGQRVTLRCSPRSGDLSVYWYQQSLDQGLQFLIQYYNGEERAKGNILERFSAQQFPDLHSELNLSSLELGDSALYFCASSAPTGVLNSPLHFGNGTRLTVT.

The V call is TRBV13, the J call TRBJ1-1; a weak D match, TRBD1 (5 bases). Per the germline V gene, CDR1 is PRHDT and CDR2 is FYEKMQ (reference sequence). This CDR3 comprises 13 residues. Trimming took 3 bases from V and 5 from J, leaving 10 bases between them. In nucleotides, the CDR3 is TGTGCCAGCAGCTTCGACAGTCGAACTGAAGCTTTCTTT. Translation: CASSFDSRTEAFF.

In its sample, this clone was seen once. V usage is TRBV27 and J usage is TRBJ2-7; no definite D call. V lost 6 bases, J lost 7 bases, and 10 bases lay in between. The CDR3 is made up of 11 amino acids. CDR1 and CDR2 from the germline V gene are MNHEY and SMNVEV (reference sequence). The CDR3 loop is CASSRSGEQYF. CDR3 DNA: TGTGCCAGCAGCCGGAGTGGGGAGCAGTACTTC.

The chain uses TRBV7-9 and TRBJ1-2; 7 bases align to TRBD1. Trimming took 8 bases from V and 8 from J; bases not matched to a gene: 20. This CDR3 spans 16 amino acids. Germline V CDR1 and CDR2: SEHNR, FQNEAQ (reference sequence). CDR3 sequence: CASARKGDSLRGGYTF. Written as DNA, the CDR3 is TGTGCCAGCGCCCGTAAAGGGGACAGTCTCAGGGGGGGCTACACCTTC.

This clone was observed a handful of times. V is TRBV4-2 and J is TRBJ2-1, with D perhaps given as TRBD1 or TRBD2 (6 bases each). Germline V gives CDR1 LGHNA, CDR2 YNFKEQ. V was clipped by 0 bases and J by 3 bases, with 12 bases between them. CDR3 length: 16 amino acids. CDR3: CASSQDPGAFYNEQFF. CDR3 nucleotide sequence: TGTGCCAGCAGCCAAGATCCGGGGGCTTTCTACAATGAGCAGTTCTTC.

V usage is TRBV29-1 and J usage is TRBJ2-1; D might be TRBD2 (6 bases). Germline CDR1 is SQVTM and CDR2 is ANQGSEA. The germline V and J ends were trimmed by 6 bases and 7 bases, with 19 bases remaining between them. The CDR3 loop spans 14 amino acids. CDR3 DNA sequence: TGCAGCGTCGGAGAGGGATACGGGGGAAATGAGCAGTTCTTC. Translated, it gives CSVGEGYGGNEQFF.

Here the CDR3 DNA reads TGTGCCAGCAGTGAGATCGCTAGCACAGATACGCAGTATTTT. This sequence encodes CASSEIASTDTQYF. The chain is built from TRBV2 and TRBJ2-3; D gene ambiguous. V gave up 3 bases and J gave up 0 bases, with 7 bases separating them. The CDR3 contains 14 residues. The germline CDR1 and CDR2 sequences are SNHLY and FYNNEI.

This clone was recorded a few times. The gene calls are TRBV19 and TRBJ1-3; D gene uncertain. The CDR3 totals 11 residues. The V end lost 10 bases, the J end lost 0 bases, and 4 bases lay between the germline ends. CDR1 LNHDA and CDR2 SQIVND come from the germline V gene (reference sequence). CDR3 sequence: CATRSGNTIYF. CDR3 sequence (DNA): TGTGCCACGCGCTCTGGAAACACCATATATTTT.

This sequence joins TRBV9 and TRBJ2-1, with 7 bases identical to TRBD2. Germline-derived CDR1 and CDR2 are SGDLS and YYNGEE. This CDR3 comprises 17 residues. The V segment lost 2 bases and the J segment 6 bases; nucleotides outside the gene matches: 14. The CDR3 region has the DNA TGTGCCAGCAGCGTTACGGCTAGCGGAGGACCAGGCAATGAGCAGTTCTTC. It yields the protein CASSVTASGGPGNEQFF.